These 14 T cell receptor beta chains were sequenced from one sample in a study of blood T cell repertoires in COVID-19. This table comes from immunoSEQ multiplex PCR, and its TCRdb copy is limited to in-frame clones, with some not included. Found here are roughly 250,000 clones, around 86% of them singletons; the top ten hold less than 4%. The sample consisted of PBMCs or T cells enriched from blood (not recorded which). Every receptor here comes from a middle-aged woman with acute COVID-19.

V is TRBV2 and J is TRBJ1-2; D not certain. Germline values: CDR1 SNHLY, CDR2 FYNNEI. The CDR3 has 15 residues. The ends were cut back, 6 bases at V and 4 bases at J, with 18 bases in the middle. CDR3 protein: CASSAKRGEIYGYTF. DNA of the CDR3: TGTGCCAGCAGCGCCAAGCGGGGTGAGATCTATGGCTACACCTTC. Filled out from reference TRBV2 and TRBJ1-2, the complete variable domain reads EPEVTQTPSHQVTQMGQEVILRCVPISNHLYFYWYRQILGQKVEFLVSFYNNEISEKSEIFDDQFSVERPDGSNFTLKIRSTKLEDSAMYFCASSAKRGEIYGYTFGSGTRLTVV.

This clone was picked up one time. This sequence joins TRBV7-9 and TRBJ2-3; tentative D call: TRBD2 (5 bases). Trimming cost V 8 bases and J 6 bases, with 12 bases left between them. The CDR3 is 12 residues long. Germline V CDR1 and CDR2: SEHNR, FQNEAQ (reference sequence). CDR3 sequence reads: CASFREGDTQYF. For the CDR3, the DNA is TGTGCCAGCTTCCGGGAAGGGGATACGCAGTATTTT.

The chain combines TRBV11-3 with TRBJ2-5, with TRBD2 matching over 10 bases. From germline, CDR1 is SGHNT and CDR2 YENEEA. The CDR3 is made up of 15 amino acids. Trimming removed 3 bases from V and 0 bases from J; junction bases left unmatched: 1. The CDR3 coding sequence is TGTGCCAGCAGCTTGGGACTAGCGCACCAAGAGACCCAGTACTTC. Translation gives CASSLGLAHQETQYF. Full variable domain (rest looked up from reference TRBV11-3 and TRBJ2-5): EAGVVQSPRYKIIEKKQPVAFWCNPISGHNTLYWYLQNLGQGPELLIRYENEEAVDDSQLPKDRFSAERLKGVDSTLKIQPAELGDSAVYLCASSLGLAHQETQYFGPGTRLLVL.

This chain joins TRBV18 and TRBJ1-5; 7 nucleotides align to TRBD1. V shed 3 bases and J 8 bases; nucleotides not matched to a gene: 7. Germline loops: CDR1 KGHSH, CDR2 LQKENI. The CDR3 length is 14 residues. DNA of the CDR3: TGTGCCAGCTCACCGAGACAGGGATGGGAGCCCCAGCATTTT. Its protein is CASSPRQGWEPQHF.

With regard to this clone: The same CDR3 can be traced to other DNA sequences in this sample. The V and J genes are TRBV18 and TRBJ1-1; the match to TRBD1 covers 7 bases. The CDR3 is 14 residues long. Looked up from germline, CDR1 is KGHSH and CDR2 is LQKENI. V lost 3 bases, J lost 4 bases, and 5 bases stayed unmatched. Written as DNA, the CDR3 is TGTGCCAGCTCACCGCGACAGGGCGGCACTGAAGCTTTCTTT. Protein product: CASSPRQGGTEAFF.

V usage is TRBV27 and J usage is TRBJ2-2, with 7 bases fitting TRBD2. Per the germline V gene, CDR1 is MNHEY and CDR2 is SMNVEV (reference sequence). The CDR3 loop spans 17 amino acids. After removal of 2 bases from V and 2 bases from J, the junction contained 8 bases not matched to a gene. CDR3 coding DNA: TGTGCCAGCAGTTTAGGTGCGGGAGATAGTAACACCGGGGAGCTGTTTTTT. Amino acid sequence: CASSLGAGDSNTGELFF.

The chain joins TRBV6-6 to TRBJ1-2, with a possible D match to TRBD1 (6 bases). Between the trimmed V and J ends, which lost 5 bases and 10 bases, there was a span of 11 bases. The V gene's germline CDR1 is MNHNY and CDR2 SVGAGI (reference sequence). The CDR3 length is 11 residues. Written as DNA, the CDR3 is TGTGCCAGCAGTCCTGGGACAACCTACACCTTC. Protein sequence: CASSPGTTYTF.

This clone was detected only a few times. The V gene is TRBV7-2, the J gene TRBJ2-2, with 7 positions matching TRBD1. CDR3 length equals 14 residues. The V gene's germline CDR1 is SGHTA and CDR2 FQGNSA. The trim removed 6 bases at V and 4 bases at J, leaving 5 bases unmatched. CDR3 nucleotides: TGTGCCAGCAGGTCGCCAGGGGGCACCGGGGAGCTGTTTTTT. Translated: CASRSPGGTGELFF.

The chain links TRBV5-6 to TRBJ2-7, with D unclear. The length of the CDR3 is 13 residues. Trimming stripped 5 bases from V and 0 bases from J, with 9 bases between. The germline V gene encodes CDR1 SGHDT and CDR2 YYEEEE. The CDR3 DNA is TGTGCCAGCAGTCGCGACACCTCCTACGAGCAGTACTTC. The encoded protein is CASSRDTSYEQYF.

V gene TRBV7-9 combines with J gene TRBJ2-3, with 10 bases fitting TRBD2. The germline V gene has CDR1 SEHNR and CDR2 FQNEAQ (reference sequence). Trimming cost V 0 bases and J 6 bases; bases outside gene matches: 6. The CDR3 is made up of 16 amino acids. The CDR3 is CASSLALAGATDTQYF. CDR3 DNA sequence: TGTGCCAGCAGCTTAGCCCTAGCGGGAGCAACTGATACGCAGTATTTT.

The chain links TRBV5-1 to TRBJ2-3; 7 nucleotides match TRBD1. CDR3 size: 14 residues. J lost 2 bases, V lost 2 bases, and 2 bases had no gene match. In germline, CDR1 is SGHRS, CDR2 YFSETQ. This chain's CDR3 is CASSFGTVTDTQYF. The CDR3 nucleotides are TGCGCCAGCAGCTTTGGGACAGTCACAGATACGCAGTATTTT.

CDR3 coding DNA: TGTGCCAGCACCCGACAGAGCGAGCAGTACTTC. It codes for CASTRQSEQYF. The V gene is TRBV2, the J gene TRBJ2-7; D is perhaps TRBD1 (5 bases). Per the germline V gene, CDR1 is SNHLY and CDR2 is FYNNEI. V was clipped by 7 bases and J by 6 bases, with 10 bases between them. The CDR3 loop spans 11 amino acids.

This clone is a singleton in its sample. V is TRBV2 and J is TRBJ2-7, with 7 bases matching TRBD2. V trimming: 0 bases; J trimming: 3 bases; junction bases outside the gene matches: 8. Per germline, CDR1 SNHLY and CDR2 FYNNEI. The CDR3 sequence is 16 residues long. CDR3 nucleotide sequence: TGTGCCAGCAGTGAAGCGCTTCTGGCGGGGGTCTACGAGCAGTACTTC. Translated: CASSEALLAGVYEQYF.

V and J are TRBV9 and TRBJ1-6, with D uncertain. CDR3 length: 13 amino acids. Germline V CDR1 and CDR2: SGDLS, YYNGEE. Trimming shortened V by 3 bases and J by 13 bases, and 14 bases separated the two germline ends. The CDR3 DNA reads TGTGCCAGCAGCGCGAAGAGAGCAACTCCCCTCCACTTT. Its protein product is CASSAKRATPLHF. Complete variable domain (other parts from reference TRBV9 and TRBJ1-6): DSGVTQTPKHLITATGQRVTLRCSPRSGDLSVYWYQQSLDQGLQFLIQYYNGEERAKGNILERFSAQQFPDLHSELNLSSLELGDSALYFCASSAKRATPLHFGNGTRLTVT.